One and the same sample provided the 13 T cell receptor beta chains below, sequenced in a study of OX40 agonist ivuxolimab in advanced cancers. The protocol was immunoSEQ multiplex PCR, while the TCRdb copy is restricted to in-frame clones and leaves out a portion. The table has about 13,000 clones, approximately 84% seen once. The sample in question was CD4+ or CD8+ T cells sorted from blood, obtained in a trial of the OX40 agonist ivuxolimab. The receptors derive from an adult with an advanced solid tumor such as melanoma, head and neck, liver or kidney cancer.

V is TRBV27 and J is TRBJ1-5; D may be TRBD1 (5 bases). Germline V gene data show CDR1 as MNHEY and CDR2 as SMNVEV (reference sequence). V lost 6 bases and J 4 bases, leaving 13 bases between the germline ends. The CDR3 spans 14 residues. CDR3 DNA: TGTGCCAGCAGCTTGTGGGGGGAGAATCAGCCCCAGCATTTT. Translating it yields CASSLWGENQPQHF.

This rearrangement joins TRBV9 to TRBJ2-7; D not certain. This CDR3 is built from 11 residues. V lost 4 bases to trimming and J lost 2 bases, with 4 bases between them. Germline assignment: CDR1 SGDLS and CDR2 YYNGEE. The CDR3 coding sequence is TGTGCCAGCAGCTCGGCCTACGAGCAGTACTTC. Its translation: CASSSAYEQYF.

This clone has just one count. The CDR3 DNA sequence: TGTGCCAGCAGCTTATGGACTAGCGGGCGCCGCAATGAGCAGTTCTTC. It yields the protein CASSLWTSGRRNEQFF. The chain couples TRBV7-3 to TRBJ2-1; 11 bases map to TRBD2. The CDR3 runs 16 residues. The V and J ends lost 2 bases and 6 bases, in that order; junction bases with no gene match: 6. Germline CDR1 and CDR2: SGHTA and FQGTGA. Drawing the rest from reference TRBV7-3 and TRBJ2-1, the complete variable domain is GAGVSQTPSNKVTEKGKYVELRCDPISGHTALYWYRQSLGQGPEFLIYFQGTGAADDSGLPNDRFFAVRPEGSVSTLKIQRTERGDSAVYLCASSLWTSGRRNEQFFGPGTRLTVL.

This chain joins TRBV6-5 and TRBJ1-1; D is undetermined. CDR1 and CDR2 (germline): MNHEY, SVGAGI. There are 15 residues in the CDR3. V was shortened by 0 bases and J by 1 base, with 9 bases between the two germline ends. CDR3 residues: CASSYSMWGNTEAFF. The CDR3 DNA sequence: TGTGCCAGCAGTTACTCGATGTGGGGGAACACTGAAGCTTTCTTT.

This clone was picked up a small number of times. The chain has TRBV4-1 and TRBJ1-1; TRBD1 matches at 7 bases. This CDR3 comprises 14 residues. V dropped 3 bases and J dropped 3; count of bases not matched to a gene: 4. CDR1 and CDR2 (germline): MGHRA, YSYEKL. In DNA form, the CDR3 reads TGCGCCAGCAGCCATCCAACAGGGGACACTGAAGCTTTCTTT. Amino acid sequence: CASSHPTGDTEAFF.

Regarding this clone: At the DNA level, this CDR3 is encoded by other sequences in the same sample as well. The J gene is TRBJ2-3, the V gene TRBV9, with 12 bases aligning to TRBD2. Germline V gene data show CDR1 as SGDLS and CDR2 as YYNGEE. Trimming took 0 bases from V and 6 from J; bases not matched to a gene: 8. CDR3 length: 17 amino acids. In DNA, the CDR3 is TGTGCCAGCAGCGTAGCTCGGACTAGCGGGACCACGGATACGCAGTATTTT. Translating it yields CASSVARTSGTTDTQYF.

V usage is TRBV5-1 and J usage is TRBJ2-7; 7 bases fit TRBD1. The germline CDR1 and CDR2 sequences are SGHRS and YFSETQ. The CDR3 is 15 residues long. The V segment lost 0 bases and the J segment 6 bases; nucleotides outside the gene matches: 9. CDR3 protein: CASSLGTGAFGEQYF. DNA of the CDR3: TGCGCCAGCAGCTTGGGGACAGGTGCGTTCGGCGAGCAGTACTTC.

V gene TRBV5-5 combines with J gene TRBJ2-5; TRBD2 matches at 7 bases. There are 13 residues in the CDR3. CDR1 and CDR2 from the germline V gene are SGHKS and YYEKEE (reference sequence). V lost 4 bases to trimming and J lost 4 bases; unmatched junction nucleotides: 4. The CDR3 loop is CASSLGGLETQYF. Here the CDR3 DNA reads TGTGCCAGCAGCCTGGGGGGGTTAGAGACCCAGTACTTC. The full variable domain, completed using reference TRBV5-5 and TRBJ2-5, is DAGVTQSPTHLIKTRGQQVTLRCSPISGHKSVSWYQQVLGQGPQFIFQYYEKEERGRGNFPDRFSARQFPNYSSELNVNALLLGDSALYLCASSLGGLETQYFGPGTRLLVL.

This clone was detected only a few times. The chain carries TRBV30 and TRBJ2-7, with 9 bases that match TRBD1. The CDR3 extends over 14 amino acids. J was trimmed by 3 bases and V by 3 bases; bases with no gene match: 6. Germline-derived CDR1 and CDR2 are GTSNPN and SVGIG (reference sequence). In DNA form, the CDR3 reads TGTGCCTGGAGGCGAGGACAGGGGAACTACGAGCAGTACTTC. Its translation is CAWRRGQGNYEQYF.

The V call is TRBV5-4, the J call TRBJ2-4; no firm D call. With 1 base removed from V and 0 bases from J, the gap between germline ends came to 8 bases. The germline V gene has CDR1 SGHNT and CDR2 YYREEE (reference sequence). The CDR3 spans 15 residues. As DNA, the CDR3 is TGTGCCAGCAGCTTGTTCGGGTTAGCCAAAAACATTCAGTACTTC. Its translation: CASSLFGLAKNIQYF.

In its sample, this clone was seen a few times. This chain connects TRBV13 to TRBJ2-7; 11 positions agree with TRBD1. Germline loops: CDR1 PRHDT, CDR2 FYEKMQ (reference sequence). Trimming took 3 bases from V and 7 from J; bases not matched to a gene: 8. The CDR3 is made up of 15 amino acids. Here the CDR3 reads CASSFSDRGPWEQYF. The CDR3 nucleotides read TGTGCCAGCAGCTTTTCGGACAGGGGGCCATGGGAGCAGTACTTC.

The chain recombines TRBV28 with TRBJ1-1; D may be TRBD1 (6 bases). Between the trimmed V and J ends, which lost 2 bases and 5 bases, there was a span of 18 bases. This CDR3 has 16 residues. Germline loops: CDR1 MDHEN, CDR2 SYDVKM. In DNA, the CDR3 is TGTGCCAGCAGTTTAAGAGGGGGGCGAGGGGATACTGAAGCTTTCTTT. Its protein product is CASSLRGGRGDTEAFF.

Relative to its sample, this clone is medium-sized. This chain links TRBV19 with TRBJ2-7; no reliable D call. Germline V lookup: CDR1 LNHDA, CDR2 SQIVND (reference sequence). Trimming removed 1 base at V and 6 bases at J, with 7 bases between. The CDR3 is made up of 12 amino acids. Written as DNA, the CDR3 is TGTGCCAGTAGTATAGGATCGGGCGAGCAGTACTTC. Residues: CASSIGSGEQYF. Full variable domain (missing parts from reference TRBV19 and TRBJ2-7): DGGITQSPKYLFRKEGQNVTLSCEQNLNHDAMYWYRQDPGQGLRLIYYSQIVNDFQKGDIAEGYSVSREKKESFPLTVTSAQKNPTAFYLCASSIGSGEQYFGPGTRLTVT.